Detailed here is one T cell receptor beta chain. The data derive from a study of blood T cell repertoires in COVID-19. Across the whole study: There were acute and convalescent COVID-19 samples, and they came from the United States, Italy and Spain.

In the original analysis: Nucleated cell number was recorded as an estimate derived from reference gene primer amplification. The table came from immunoSEQ multiplex PCR; TCRdb's copy has only in-frame clones and leaves some out. From that table come the V and J calls and clone size; the DNA was used to work out D and trimming. This sample has about 440,000 clones, with 90% found just once. This CDR3 has 12 amino acids. The germline gives CDR1 MNHEY, CDR2 SVGAGI. Germline trimming cut 5 bases from V and 8 bases from J; bases unmatched to any gene: 2. This rearrangement joins TRBV6-5 to TRBJ1-2; TRBD1 aligns across 10 bases. The source material was PBMCs or T cells enriched from blood (not recorded which). The receptor's source is a young man who had recovered from COVID-19. The CDR3 sequence is CASSRQGAGYTF. The CDR3 DNA reads TGTGCCAGCAGTAGACAGGGGGCCGGCTACACCTTC.